This T cell receptor beta chain emerged from a study of blood T cell repertoires in COVID-19. Study summary: PBMCs, B-cell-depleted T cells, or T cells were the source of the cDNA or gDNA that made up the material.

Sequencing used immunoSEQ multiplex PCR; TCRdb keeps in-frame clones, though not all of them. The data contain about 68,000 clones, 90% of them singletons. This receptor was taken from a man aged 50-60 years with COVID-19, enrolled during active disease. The specimen was peripheral blood.

The DNA of the CDR3 is TGCGCCAGCAGCCAAGAGTTTAGGTTGGGGGGAACCTACAATGAGCAGTTCTTC. Its translation is CASSQEFRLGGTYNEQFF. This chain joins TRBV4-1 and TRBJ2-1; D perhaps matches TRBD2 (6 bases). Germline-derived CDR1 and CDR2 are MGHRA and YSYEKL. Trimming took 0 bases from V and 2 from J, leaving 17 bases between them. The length of the CDR3 is 18 residues.